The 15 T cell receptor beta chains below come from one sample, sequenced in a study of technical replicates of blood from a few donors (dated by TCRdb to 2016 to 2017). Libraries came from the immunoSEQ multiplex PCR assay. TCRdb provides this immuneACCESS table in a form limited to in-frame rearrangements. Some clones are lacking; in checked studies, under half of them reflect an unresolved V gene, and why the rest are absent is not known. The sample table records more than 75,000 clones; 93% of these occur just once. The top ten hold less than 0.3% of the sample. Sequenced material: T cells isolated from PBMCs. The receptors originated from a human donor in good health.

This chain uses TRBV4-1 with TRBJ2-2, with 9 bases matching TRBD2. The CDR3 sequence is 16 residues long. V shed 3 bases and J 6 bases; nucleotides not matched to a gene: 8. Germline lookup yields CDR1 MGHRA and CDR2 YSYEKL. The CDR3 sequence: CASSQSGTSSAGELFF. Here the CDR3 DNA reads TGCGCCAGCAGCCAGTCCGGGACTAGCAGTGCCGGGGAGCTGTTTTTT.

CDR3 loop: CASSLASSRVSGNTIYF. The CDR3, as DNA: TGCGCCAGCAGCTTGGCCTCATCACGGGTCTCTGGAAACACCATATATTTT. This rearrangement joins TRBV5-1 to TRBJ1-3; D is uncertain. There are 17 residues in the CDR3. Trimming shortened V by 0 bases and J by 0 bases, and 13 bases separated the two germline ends. Germline V gene sequence: CDR1 SGHRS, CDR2 YFSETQ.

This CDR3 reads CASRPSALTGELFF. The CDR3 DNA is TGCGCCAGCCGACCTAGCGCGTTAACCGGGGAGCTGTTTTTT. The genes are TRBV5-1 and TRBJ2-2, with a tentative D call TRBD2 (6 bases). The germline V gene encodes CDR1 SGHRS and CDR2 YFSETQ. Trimming left V 7 bases short and J 5 bases short, with 15 bases between. The CDR3 length is 14 residues.

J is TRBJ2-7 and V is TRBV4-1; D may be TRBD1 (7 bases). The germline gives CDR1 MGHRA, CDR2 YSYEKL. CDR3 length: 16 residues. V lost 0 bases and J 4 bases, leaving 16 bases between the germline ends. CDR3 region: CASSQDGQGGQYEQYF. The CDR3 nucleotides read TGCGCCAGCAGCCAAGATGGGCAGGGGGGTCAGTACGAGCAGTACTTC.

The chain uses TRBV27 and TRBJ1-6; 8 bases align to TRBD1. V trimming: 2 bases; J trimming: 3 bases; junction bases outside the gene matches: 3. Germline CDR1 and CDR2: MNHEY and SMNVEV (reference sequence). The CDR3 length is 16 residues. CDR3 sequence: CASSLQGARYNSPLHF. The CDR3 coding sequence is TGTGCCAGCAGTTTACAGGGGGCACGCTATAATTCACCCCTCCACTTT.

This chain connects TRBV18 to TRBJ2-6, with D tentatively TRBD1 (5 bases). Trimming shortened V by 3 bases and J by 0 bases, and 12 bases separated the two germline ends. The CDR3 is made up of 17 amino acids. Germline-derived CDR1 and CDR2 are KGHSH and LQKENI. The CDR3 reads CASSPQGSISGANVLTF. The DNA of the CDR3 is TGTGCCAGCTCACCCCAGGGCTCAATCTCTGGGGCCAACGTCCTGACTTTC.

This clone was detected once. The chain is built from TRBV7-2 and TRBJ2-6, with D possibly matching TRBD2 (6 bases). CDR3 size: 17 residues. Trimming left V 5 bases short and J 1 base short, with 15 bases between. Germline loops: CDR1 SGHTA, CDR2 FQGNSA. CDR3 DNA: TGTGCCAGCAGCACCGGTAGCGGAGGATCTGGGGCCAACGTCCTGACTTTC. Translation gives CASSTGSGGSGANVLTF. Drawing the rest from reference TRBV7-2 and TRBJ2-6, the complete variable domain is GAGVSQSPSNKVTEKGKDVELRCDPISGHTALYWYRQSLGQGLEFLIYFQGNSAPDKSGLPSDRFSAERTGGSVSTLTIQRTQQEDSAVYLCASSTGSGGSGANVLTFGAGSRLTVL.

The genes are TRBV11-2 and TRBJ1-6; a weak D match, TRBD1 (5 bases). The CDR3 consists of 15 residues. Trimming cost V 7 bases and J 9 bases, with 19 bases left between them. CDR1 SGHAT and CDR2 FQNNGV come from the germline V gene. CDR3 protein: CASTTVVQGSSPLHF. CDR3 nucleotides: TGTGCCAGCACCACGGTGGTCCAGGGAAGTTCACCCCTCCACTTT.

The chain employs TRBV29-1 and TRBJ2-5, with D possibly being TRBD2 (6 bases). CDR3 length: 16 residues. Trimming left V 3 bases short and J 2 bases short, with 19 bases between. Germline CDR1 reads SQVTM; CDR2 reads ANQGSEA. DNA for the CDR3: TGCAGCGTTGATGGGGGGATGGCCTTTGGGCAAGAGACCCAGTACTTC. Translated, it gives CSVDGGMAFGQETQYF.

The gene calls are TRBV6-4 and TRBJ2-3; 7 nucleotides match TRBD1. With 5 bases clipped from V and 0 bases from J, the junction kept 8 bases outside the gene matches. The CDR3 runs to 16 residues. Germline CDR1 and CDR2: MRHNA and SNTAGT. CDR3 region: CASSTQGPPSTDTQYF. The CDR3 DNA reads TGTGCCAGCAGTACACAGGGGCCACCCAGCACAGATACGCAGTATTTT.

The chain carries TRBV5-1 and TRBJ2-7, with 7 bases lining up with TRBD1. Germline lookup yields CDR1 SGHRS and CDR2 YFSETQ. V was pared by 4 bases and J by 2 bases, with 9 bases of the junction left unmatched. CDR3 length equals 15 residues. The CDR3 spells CASSPGQLSPYEQYF. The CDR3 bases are TGCGCCAGCAGCCCGGGACAGCTTAGCCCCTACGAGCAGTACTTC.

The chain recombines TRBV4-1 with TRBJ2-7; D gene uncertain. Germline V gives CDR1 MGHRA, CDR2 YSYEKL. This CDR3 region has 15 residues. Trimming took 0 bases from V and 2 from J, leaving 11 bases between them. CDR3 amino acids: CASSQEQAPTYEQYF. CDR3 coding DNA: TGCGCCAGCAGCCAAGAGCAGGCCCCTACCTACGAGCAGTACTTC.

The CDR3 DNA reads TGTGCCAGCAGCGTAGATCCTAGCGGGGGCACCTACGAGCAGTACTTC. This sequence encodes CASSVDPSGGTYEQYF. The chain employs TRBV9 and TRBJ2-7; TRBD2 matches at 10 bases. The CDR3 covers 16 residues. The V and J ends lost 0 bases and 2 bases, in that order; junction bases with no gene match: 5. Per germline, CDR1 SGDLS and CDR2 YYNGEE.

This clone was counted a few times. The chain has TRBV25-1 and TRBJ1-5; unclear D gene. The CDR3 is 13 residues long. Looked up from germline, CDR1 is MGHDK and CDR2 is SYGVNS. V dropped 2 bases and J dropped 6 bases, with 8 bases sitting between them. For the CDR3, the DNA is TGTGCCAGCAGTGAACGGTATGGTCAGCCCCAGCATTTT. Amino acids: CASSERYGQPQHF.

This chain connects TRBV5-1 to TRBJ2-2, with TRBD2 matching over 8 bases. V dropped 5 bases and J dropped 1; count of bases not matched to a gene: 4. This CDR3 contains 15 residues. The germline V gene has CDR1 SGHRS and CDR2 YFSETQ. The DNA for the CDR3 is TGCGCCAGCAGTGCGGGACTAGGGAACACCGGGGAGCTGTTTTTT. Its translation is CASSAGLGNTGELFF.